Each of the 9 T cell receptor beta chains below was sequenced from the same sample in a study of spatial heterogeneity in lung cancer. TCRdb reprocessed the 5' RACE reads with MiXCR, giving one entry per CDR3 protein. Here the sample spans tens of thousands of distinct CDR3 sequences, roughly 13% being singletons. Time point defined: sample taken at primary tumor resection. Sequencing was performed on PBMCs, taken at surgery. The receptor source for this set is a male donor with early-stage non-small cell lung cancer.

The chain is built from TRBV9 and TRBJ1-2; D gene ambiguous. Trimming left V 7 bases short and J 0 bases short, with 4 bases between. Germline CDR1 and CDR2: SGDLS and YYNGEE. This CDR3 comprises 11 residues. CDR3 DNA sequence: TGTGCCAGCCTAACTAACTATGGCTACACCTTC. Its protein is CASLTNYGYTF.

The chain couples TRBV28 to TRBJ2-7; 7 nucleotides agree with TRBD2. V gave up 3 bases and J gave up 5 bases; unmatched junction bases: 10. The CDR3 length is 15 residues. Looked up from germline, CDR1 is MDHEN and CDR2 is SYDVKM. CDR3 nucleotides: TGTGCCAGCAGTTTGGAGGCCAGCGGGAAGGACGAGCAGTACTTC. It yields the protein CASSLEASGKDEQYF.

The rearrangement links TRBV4-2 to TRBJ2-7, with 9 bases matching TRBD2. The germline CDR1 and CDR2 sequences are LGHNA and YNFKEQ. Losses at the gene ends were 8 bases for V and 8 bases for J; bases not matched to a gene: 10. The CDR3 runs to 13 residues. CDR3 protein: CASSPGTSIQQYF. Written as DNA, the CDR3 is TGTGCCAGCTCCCCGGGGACTAGCATCCAGCAGTACTTC.

The chain uses TRBV6-6 and TRBJ1-1; D gene uncertain. V was clipped by 5 bases and J by 11 bases, with 9 bases between them. Germline CDR1 and CDR2: MNHNY and SVGAGI (reference sequence). The length of the CDR3 is 10 residues. The CDR3 sequence is CASSTDGAFF. The CDR3 nucleotides are TGTGCCAGCAGTACCGACGGGGCTTTCTTT.

This clonotype appeared a few times. The chain carries TRBV6-2 or TRBV6-3 and TRBJ2-7; a possible D gene is TRBD2 (6 bases). Germline values: CDR1 MNHEY, CDR2 SVGEGT. Between the trimmed V and J ends, which lost 5 bases and 3 bases, there was a span of 14 bases. This CDR3 comprises 14 residues. This CDR3 reads CASSADGTFYEQYF. The DNA for the CDR3 is TGTGCCAGCAGTGCAGACGGGACTTTCTACGAGCAGTACTTC.

This clonotype was seen more than once but under ten times. This chain links TRBV28 with TRBJ2-3; 10 bases are a match to TRBD2. Losses at the gene ends were 4 bases for V and 0 bases for J; bases not matched to a gene: 1. The CDR3 has 15 residues. Germline V lookup: CDR1 MDHEN, CDR2 SYDVKM. The CDR3 nucleotides read TGTGCCAGCAGTTCAGCGGGAGGGAGCACAGATACGCAGTATTTT. This translates into CASSSAGGSTDTQYF.

CDR3 sequence reads: CASSFQAAGGVSSYEQYF. CDR3 DNA sequence: TGCGCCAGCAGCTTTCAGGCGGCAGGGGGTGTGAGCTCCTACGAGCAGTACTTC. The chain combines TRBV5-1 with TRBJ2-7; 7 nucleotides align to TRBD1. With V trimmed by 2 bases and J by 0 bases, 14 bases remained unmatched. The germline V gene has CDR1 SGHRS and CDR2 YFSETQ. The CDR3 runs 18 residues.

This clonotype was observed a few times. The chain recombines TRBV29-1 with TRBJ2-1; TRBD2 aligns across 12 bases. Germline assignment: CDR1 SQVTM and CDR2 ANQGSEA. CDR3 length: 19 amino acids. The ends lost 3 bases at V and 0 bases at J; junction bases unmatched: 12. CDR3 sequence: CSVDPLGLAGQSSYNEQFF. In DNA, the CDR3 is TGCAGCGTTGATCCACTAGGACTAGCGGGGCAAAGCTCCTACAATGAGCAGTTCTTC.

The chain has TRBV19 and TRBJ1-2, with D possibly TRBD1 on 5 matching bases. The CDR3 loop spans 12 amino acids. V was shortened by 2 bases and J by 5 bases, with 6 bases between the two germline ends. Germline loops: CDR1 LNHDA, CDR2 SQIVND (reference sequence). The CDR3 region is CASSIKGYGYTF. The CDR3, as DNA: TGTGCCAGTAGTATAAAGGGGTATGGCTACACCTTC.